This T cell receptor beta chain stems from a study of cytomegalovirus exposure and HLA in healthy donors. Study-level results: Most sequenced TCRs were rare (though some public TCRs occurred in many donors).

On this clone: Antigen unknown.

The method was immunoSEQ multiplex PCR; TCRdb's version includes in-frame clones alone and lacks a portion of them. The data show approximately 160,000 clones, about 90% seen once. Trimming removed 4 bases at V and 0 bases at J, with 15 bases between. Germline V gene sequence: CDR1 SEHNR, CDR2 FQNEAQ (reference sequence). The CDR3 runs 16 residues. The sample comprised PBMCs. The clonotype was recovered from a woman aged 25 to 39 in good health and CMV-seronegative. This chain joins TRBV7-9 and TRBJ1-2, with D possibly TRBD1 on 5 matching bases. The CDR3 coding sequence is TGTGCCAGCAGCTACCCCGGGACCCCTCCTAACTATGGCTACACCTTC. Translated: CASSYPGTPPNYGYTF.